The 22 T cell receptor beta chains given below trace back to one sample, sequenced in a study of blood T cell repertoires in COVID-19. The table came from immunoSEQ multiplex PCR; TCRdb's copy has only in-frame clones and leaves some out. The table records about 120,000 clones, 82% of them present only once. Input material: peripheral blood. The receptors shown here come from a woman in her 70s with acute or convalescent COVID-19.

CDR3 sequence (DNA): TGTGCCAGCAGTTACTCCTCAGGGGGCCCTGAAGCTTTCTTT. Translating it yields CASSYSSGGPEAFF. The genes are TRBV6-5 and TRBJ1-1; 8 bases line up with TRBD1. J gave up 6 bases and V 0 bases, and 3 bases lay outside the gene matches. The germline V gene encodes CDR1 MNHEY and CDR2 SVGAGI. This CDR3 spans 14 amino acids.

The chain uses TRBV7-8 and TRBJ1-2, with 7 bases fitting TRBD1. CDR3 length: 14 residues. CDR1 and CDR2 (germline): SGHVS, FQNEAQ. The trim removed 5 bases at V and 6 bases at J, leaving 9 bases unmatched. The DNA for the CDR3 is TGTGCCAGCAGCCCAATCAGACAGGGTAATGGCTACACCTTC. Translating it yields CASSPIRQGNGYTF.

V usage is TRBV2 and J usage is TRBJ1-4; D gene ambiguous. The CDR3 is 15 residues long. Germline assignment: CDR1 SNHLY and CDR2 FYNNEI. Deletions cut 6 bases from V and 3 bases from J, with 14 bases between. The CDR3 coding sequence is TGTGCCAGCAGACAACCGGGAGACGCTAATGAAAAACTGTTTTTT. The encoded protein is CASRQPGDANEKLFF. Drawing the rest from reference TRBV2 and TRBJ1-4, the complete variable domain is EPEVTQTPSHQVTQMGQEVILRCVPISNHLYFYWYRQILGQKVEFLVSFYNNEISEKSEIFDDQFSVERPDGSNFTLKIRSTKLEDSAMYFCASRQPGDANEKLFFGSGTQLSVL.

This clone was recorded a few times. J is TRBJ2-7 and V is TRBV5-1; D gene unclear. Germline assignment: CDR1 SGHRS and CDR2 YFSETQ. V was cut by 0 bases and J by 3 bases, with 10 bases left in between. This CDR3 is built from 14 residues. DNA for the CDR3: TGCGCCAGCAGCTTGGGCGGCCAGAGCTACGAGCAGTACTTC. Encoded protein: CASSLGGQSYEQYF.

This rearrangement joins TRBV29-1 to TRBJ2-3; weak D call: TRBD2 (5 bases). Germline V gene sequence: CDR1 SQVTM, CDR2 ANQGSEA. Trimming removed 6 bases at V and 4 bases at J, with 17 bases between. The CDR3 runs 14 residues. The CDR3 DNA sequence: TGCAGCGTGGCAGCGTCTAGCTTGTCAGATACGCAGTATTTT. This translates into CSVAASSLSDTQYF.

The chain links TRBV12-3 or TRBV12-4 to TRBJ1-6, with D possibly TRBD1 on 6 matching bases. The CDR3 is made up of 13 amino acids. The ends were cut back, 3 bases at V and 7 bases at J, with 7 bases in the middle. This CDR3 reads CASSFGQNSPLHF. DNA for the CDR3: TGTGCCAGCAGTTTCGGACAGAATTCACCCCTCCACTTT.

V usage is TRBV5-6 and J usage is TRBJ2-1, with 14 bases that match TRBD2. V dropped 3 bases and J dropped 9; count of bases not matched to a gene: 11. This CDR3 has 17 amino acids. Germline V gene sequence: CDR1 SGHDT, CDR2 YYEEEE. CDR3 in amino acids: CASSSGLAGGPYGEQFF. DNA of the CDR3: TGTGCCAGCAGCTCCGGACTAGCGGGGGGCCCCTACGGTGAGCAGTTCTTC.

The rearrangement uses TRBV7-2 and TRBJ1-2; 8 bases are shared with TRBD1. CDR1 is SGHTA and CDR2 is FQGNSA in the germline V gene. V shed 5 bases and J 3 bases; nucleotides not matched to a gene: 5. CDR3 length: 14 amino acids. CDR3 residues: CASSIGQGHYGYTF. The CDR3 DNA is TGTGCCAGCAGCATCGGACAGGGACACTATGGCTACACCTTC. The variable domain in full, with the rest retrieved from reference TRBV7-2 and TRBJ1-2, is GAGVSQSPSNKVTEKGKDVELRCDPISGHTALYWYRQSLGQGLEFLIYFQGNSAPDKSGLPSDRFSAERTGGSVSTLTIQRTQQEDSAVYLCASSIGQGHYGYTFGSGTRLTVV.

This clone was detected a few times. This chain uses TRBV7-9 with TRBJ1-2; TRBD1 is a possible D gene (6 bases). The germline V gene has CDR1 SEHNR and CDR2 FQNEAQ (reference sequence). CDR3 length: 16 residues. Trimming took off 4 bases at V and 5 bases at J, with 20 bases between the two ends. The CDR3 spells CASSSPAVRGGYGYTF. DNA for the CDR3: TGTGCCAGCAGCTCCCCGGCCGTGCGAGGGGGATATGGCTACACCTTC.

The rearrangement joins TRBV12-3 or TRBV12-4 to TRBJ1-2; 8 nucleotides line up with TRBD1. The CDR3 is 13 residues long. J gave up 8 bases and V 5 bases, and 7 bases lay outside the gene matches. The CDR3 protein is CASSDGQGRGYTF. Written as DNA, the CDR3 is TGTGCCAGCAGTGACGGACAGGGAAGAGGCTACACCTTC.

This clone was recorded only once. The chain combines TRBV19 with TRBJ1-6; TRBD1 is a possible D gene (5 bases). CDR1 LNHDA and CDR2 SQIVND come from the germline V gene (reference sequence). The V and J ends lost 4 bases and 9 bases respectively, with 13 bases between them. The CDR3 length is 14 residues. CDR3 DNA sequence: TGTGCCAGTAGTACCCAGGGAATTACTTCACCCCTCCACTTT. Translated: CASSTQGITSPLHF.

This CDR3 reads CASSQQPLGREQYF. CDR3 bases: TGCGCCAGCAGCCAACAACCACTAGGGAGAGAGCAGTACTTC. V is TRBV4-3 and J is TRBJ2-7; TRBD2 might be the D (5 bases). Trimming shortened V by 2 bases and J by 7 bases, and 15 bases separated the two germline ends. Germline loops: CDR1 LGHNA, CDR2 YSLEER. This CDR3 spans 14 amino acids.

The chain couples TRBV6-6 to TRBJ1-4; the match to TRBD1 covers 8 bases. V trimming: 4 bases; J trimming: 8 bases; junction bases outside the gene matches: 9. The CDR3 has 15 amino acids. Looked up from germline, CDR1 is MNHNY and CDR2 is SVGAGI (reference sequence). The CDR3 nucleotides read TGTGCCAGCAGTTCCATACAGGGGGGGAGCGAAAAACTGTTTTTT. Translated, it gives CASSSIQGGSEKLFF.

This chain uses TRBV6-5 with TRBJ2-7; D may be TRBD2 (6 bases). V lost 10 bases to trimming and J lost 0 bases, with 16 bases between them. Germline V lookup: CDR1 MNHEY, CDR2 SVGAGI. The CDR3 consists of 14 residues. CDR3 amino acids: CAIKRGVSSYEQYF. DNA for the CDR3: TGTGCCATCAAGCGCGGGGTCAGCTCCTACGAGCAGTACTTC.

The chain employs TRBV14 and TRBJ1-2; weak D call: TRBD1 (6 bases). This CDR3 region has 12 residues. Germline V gene data show CDR1 as SGHDN and CDR2 as FVKESK. V was pared by 2 bases and J by 7 bases, with 8 bases between. The CDR3 sequence is CASSQQGFGYTF. The CDR3 nucleotides read TGTGCCAGCAGCCAACAGGGGTTTGGCTACACCTTC.

J is TRBJ1-1 and V is TRBV29-1; 7 bases are a match to TRBD1. From germline, CDR1 is SQVTM and CDR2 ANQGSEA. With 6 bases clipped from V and 10 bases from J, the junction kept 14 bases outside the gene matches. This CDR3 has 13 amino acids. In DNA, the CDR3 is TGCAGCGTAGACTTGGGACAGCTAAGGGGAGCTTTCTTT. It specifies CSVDLGQLRGAFF.

The chain joins TRBV5-1 to TRBJ1-4, with D tentatively TRBD1 (5 bases). Germline V gene data show CDR1 as SGHRS and CDR2 as YFSETQ. This CDR3 region has 14 residues. The V and J ends lost 0 bases and 7 bases respectively, with 10 bases between them. CDR3 residues: CASSLERGGEKLFF. The DNA for the CDR3 is TGCGCCAGCAGCTTGGAAAGGGGAGGTGAAAAACTGTTTTTT.

The chain recombines TRBV7-8 with TRBJ2-1; 9 bases are shared with TRBD2. Germline loops: CDR1 SGHVS, CDR2 FQNEAQ. J lost 7 bases, V lost 1 base, and 8 bases had no gene match. The CDR3 covers 16 residues. The CDR3 DNA reads TGTGCCAGCAGCTTAGTGGCTAGCGGGGTCGGTAATGAGCAGTTCTTC. Translating it yields CASSLVASGVGNEQFF.

The chain carries TRBV30 and TRBJ1-5; D gene uncertain. This CDR3 spans 14 amino acids. V dropped 3 bases and J dropped 0 bases, with 9 bases sitting between them. Per germline, CDR1 GTSNPN and CDR2 SVGIG (reference sequence). The CDR3, as DNA: TGTGCCTGGAGCACAATCCTTAGCAATCAGCCCCAGCATTTT. Encoded protein: CAWSTILSNQPQHF.

This clone showed up just once. This chain connects TRBV5-6 to TRBJ2-2; TRBD1 is a possible D gene (7 bases). V was shortened by 4 bases and J by 4 bases, with 17 bases between the two germline ends. This CDR3 is 16 amino acids long. Germline CDR1 SGHDT, CDR2 YYEEEE. This CDR3 reads CASSRQGLGGTGELFF. The CDR3 DNA reads TGTGCCAGCAGCCGACAGGGCCTCGGGGGCACCGGGGAGCTGTTTTTT.

This chain links TRBV6-5 with TRBJ2-2; TRBD2 agrees at 8 bases. Per germline, CDR1 MNHEY and CDR2 SVGAGI. The CDR3 is made up of 12 amino acids. Germline trimming cut 8 bases from V and 6 bases from J; bases unmatched to any gene: 2. The CDR3 DNA reads as TGTGCCAGCTCCGGGGGGGCCGGGGAGCTGTTTTTT. This codes for CASSGGAGELFF.

The chain recombines TRBV6-2 or TRBV6-3 with TRBJ2-7; TRBD1 agrees at 8 bases. This CDR3 comprises 15 residues. The germline V gene has CDR1 MNHEY and CDR2 SVGEGT. Germline trimming cut 5 bases from V and 0 bases from J; bases unmatched to any gene: 6. The CDR3: CASSPDRANSYEQYV. In DNA, the CDR3 is TGTGCCAGCAGTCCGGACAGGGCTAACTCCTACGAGCAGTACGTC.